The 27 T cell receptor beta chains presented below share a single source sample, sequenced in a study of cytomegalovirus exposure and HLA in healthy donors. It was with 60 Vbeta and 13 Jbeta primers that the PCR ran. Profiling relied on immunoSEQ multiplex PCR, and the TCRdb table lists in-frame clones only, not all of them. In all, the sample yields over 55,000 clones. The sequenced sample consisted of PBMCs. All receptors derive from a male donor in good health and CMV-seronegative.

The chain carries TRBV7-3 and TRBJ2-3; D uncertain. This CDR3 is built from 14 residues. The germline CDR1 and CDR2 sequences are SGHTA and FQGTGA. V lost 0 bases, J lost 0 bases, and 4 bases lay in between. CDR3 residues: CASSLTSSTDTQYF. CDR3 bases: TGTGCCAGCAGCTTAACATCGAGCACAGATACGCAGTATTTT.

As concerns this clone: At the DNA level, this CDR3 is encoded by other sequences in the same sample as well. V is TRBV9 and J is TRBJ2-3, with a possible D match to TRBD2 (6 bases). CDR3 length: 16 amino acids. Deletions cut 5 bases from V and 4 bases from J, with 20 bases between. Germline CDR1 and CDR2: SGDLS and YYNGEE. The CDR3 here is CASSKSGGVWADTQYF. The CDR3 DNA follows: TGTGCCAGCAGTAAGTCTGGAGGGGTTTGGGCAGATACGCAGTATTTT.

The genes are TRBV7-2 and TRBJ2-7; 9 bases align to TRBD1. The CDR3 loop spans 16 amino acids. Trimming cost V 5 bases and J 3 bases; bases outside gene matches: 11. The V gene's germline CDR1 is SGHTA and CDR2 FQGNSA. The DNA of the CDR3 is TGTGCCAGCAGCGGAGGGACAGGGAGAGGGGGCTACGAGCAGTACTTC. Encoded protein: CASSGGTGRGGYEQYF.

The J gene is TRBJ1-4, the V gene TRBV7-8; unclear D gene. V was pared by 1 base and J by 7 bases, with 7 bases between. The CDR3 is 13 amino acids. CDR1 is SGHVS, CDR2 FQNEAQ, per germline. The CDR3 nucleotides are TGTGCCAGCAGCTTAGGTCGGTCTGAAAAACTGTTTTTT. This codes for CASSLGRSEKLFF. Using reference TRBV7-8 and TRBJ1-4 for the parts outside the CDR3, the full variable domain is GAGVSQSPRYKVAKRGQDVALRCDPISGHVSLFWYQQALGQGPEFLTYFQNEAQLDKSGLPSDRFFAERPEGSVSTLKIQRTQQEDSAVYLCASSLGRSEKLFFGSGTQLSVL.

The rearrangement links TRBV7-2 to TRBJ2-5; D is perhaps TRBD1 (5 bases). The germline gives CDR1 SGHTA, CDR2 FQGNSA. The CDR3 has 13 residues. Deletions cut 6 bases from V and 3 bases from J, with 11 bases between. The CDR3 protein is CASSSIREETQYF. CDR3 DNA: TGTGCCAGCAGTTCAATCAGGGAAGAGACCCAGTACTTC.

The CDR3 DNA is TGTGCCAGCAGCCAAAGGACTAGCGGGGTCCCAGAGACCCAGTACTTC. Amino acid sequence: CASSQRTSGVPETQYF. V gene TRBV7-9 combines with J gene TRBJ2-5; TRBD2 agrees at 12 bases. V shed 5 bases, J shed 4 bases, and the junction held 8 bases outside the gene matches. This CDR3 spans 16 amino acids. Germline CDR1 and CDR2: SEHNR and FQNEAQ (reference sequence).

The chain joins TRBV9 to TRBJ2-5; 9 bases line up with TRBD1. Per the germline V gene, CDR1 is SGDLS and CDR2 is YYNGEE. The J segment lost 2 bases and the V segment lost 6 bases, leaving 8 bases of the junction unmatched. The CDR3 loop spans 15 amino acids. The CDR3 is CASTPGTGWQETQYF. DNA of the CDR3: TGTGCCAGCACCCCCGGGACAGGGTGGCAAGAGACCCAGTACTTC.

V gene TRBV4-3 combines with J gene TRBJ1-2; 7 bases fit TRBD1. This CDR3 comprises 15 residues. J lost 0 bases, V lost 3 bases, and 4 bases had no gene match. Per germline, CDR1 LGHNA and CDR2 YSLEER. This CDR3 reads CASSQGQPTNYGYTF. The CDR3 coding sequence is TGCGCCAGCAGCCAGGGACAGCCTACTAACTATGGCTACACCTTC.

The V and J genes are TRBV29-1 and TRBJ2-3, with D perhaps matching TRBD2 (5 bases). Germline V CDR1 and CDR2: SQVTM, ANQGSEA. The V end lost 4 bases, the J end lost 0 bases, and 14 bases lay between the germline ends. The CDR3 totals 15 residues. CDR3 sequence: CSVAPTRRSTDTQYF. CDR3 bases: TGCAGCGTTGCCCCCACTAGAAGAAGCACAGATACGCAGTATTTT.

The chain couples TRBV2 to TRBJ1-5; 8 bases match TRBD1. CDR1 is SNHLY, CDR2 FYNNEI, per germline. Trimming removed 6 bases from V and 4 bases from J; junction bases left unmatched: 8. This CDR3 has 15 residues. The CDR3 DNA reads TGTGCCAGCAGAGTAGACAGGGGAAAAAATCAGCCCCAGCATTTT. Its translation: CASRVDRGKNQPQHF.

The chain joins TRBV29-1 to TRBJ1-2; D is unclear. Trimming shortened V by 4 bases and J by 4 bases, and 7 bases separated the two germline ends. This CDR3 region has 11 residues. CDR1 is SQVTM and CDR2 is ANQGSEA in the germline V gene. For the CDR3, the DNA is TGCAGCGTTGTGTCCTTCTATGGCTACACCTTC. Amino acids: CSVVSFYGYTF.

V gene TRBV15 combines with J gene TRBJ2-5; 8 nucleotides agree with TRBD2. The DNA end favors TRBJ2-7, so the J call may be wrong. The germline gives CDR1 LNHNV, CDR2 YYDKDF (reference sequence). The CDR3 totals 16 residues. The CDR3 loop is CATSRDQGASGYEQYF. CDR3 bases: TGTGCCACCAGCAGAGATCAAGGTGCTAGCGGGTACGAGCAGTACTTC.

This sequence joins TRBV11-2 and TRBJ1-4; D is possibly TRBD1 (5 bases). Germline-derived CDR1 and CDR2 are SGHAT and FQNNGV. The CDR3 runs to 13 residues. V dropped 1 base and J dropped 7 bases, with 7 bases sitting between them. The CDR3 bases are TGTGCCAGCAGCTTAGGGGGGGGTGAAAAACTGTTTTTT. This codes for CASSLGGGEKLFF.

Concerning this clone itself: The junction and the germline gene differ at one end; a read error may be behind it. This chain links TRBV7-9 with TRBJ2-1; 13 bases are shared with TRBD2. The CDR3 consists of 16 residues. The V gene's germline CDR1 is SEHNR and CDR2 FQNEAQ (reference sequence). The CDR3 sequence is CASSGLAGASDNEQFF. For the CDR3, the DNA is TGTGCCAGCAGCGGACTAGCGGGAGCCTCCGACAATGAGCAGTTCTTC.

This chain joins TRBV28 and TRBJ1-6; D is uncertain. V lost 7 bases and J lost 11, with 21 bases in between. The length of the CDR3 is 15 residues. Germline assignment: CDR1 MDHEN and CDR2 SYDVKM. The CDR3 loop is CASNHPPEGRAPLHF. CDR3 nucleotide sequence: TGTGCCAGCAACCACCCCCCCGAAGGCCGGGCACCCCTCCACTTT.

The CDR3 here is CASSPQIGAGNTIYF. The DNA for the CDR3 is TGTGCCAGCAGCCCCCAAATAGGAGCTGGAAACACCATATATTTT. The chain uses TRBV6-5 and TRBJ1-3; D ambiguous. CDR3 length: 15 amino acids. Germline CDR1 is MNHEY and CDR2 is SVGAGI. V was trimmed by 6 bases and J by 2 bases, leaving 14 bases between them.

The chain's CDR3 is CASSLDQPGNTGELFF. For the CDR3, the DNA is TGTGCCAGCAGCTTAGATCAGCCAGGGAACACCGGGGAGCTGTTTTTT. This chain joins TRBV11-3 and TRBJ2-2; D is unclear. This CDR3 has 16 residues. The germline gives CDR1 SGHNT, CDR2 YENEEA. V gave up 0 bases and J gave up 1 base, with 9 bases separating them.

Comment on this clone: One end of the junction does not line up with germline, which may come from a read error. The V and J genes are TRBV27 and TRBJ1-5, with 7 bases matching TRBD1. The CDR3 is made up of 17 amino acids. Germline assignment: CDR1 MNHEY and CDR2 SMNVEV (reference sequence). CDR3 DNA: TGTGCCAGCACCCGGGGGGGCGCGGGGAGGCCGGGACAGCACCAGCATTTT. Translated: CASTRGGAGRPGQHQHF.

The CDR3 sequence: CASSPNPRVAYEQYF. The CDR3 nucleotides read TGTGCCAGCAGTCCCAACCCCAGGGTTGCCTACGAGCAGTACTTC. The chain links TRBV6-5 to TRBJ2-7, with D perhaps matching TRBD1 (5 bases). V lost 5 bases and J 2 bases, leaving 16 bases between the germline ends. The CDR3 is 15 residues long. Germline CDR1 and CDR2: MNHEY and SVGAGI.

The chain uses TRBV7-8 and TRBJ1-2; a possible D gene is TRBD1 (6 bases). Trimming removed 5 bases at V and 5 bases at J, with 12 bases between. The CDR3 is made up of 13 amino acids. CDR1 SGHVS and CDR2 FQNEAQ come from the germline V gene. The CDR3 here is CASSPTGTYGYTF. CDR3 sequence (DNA): TGTGCCAGCAGCCCTACAGGGACGTATGGCTACACCTTC.

V usage is TRBV5-1 and J usage is TRBJ2-3, with 8 bases lining up with TRBD2. The CDR3 totals 16 residues. Looked up from germline, CDR1 is SGHRS and CDR2 is YFSETQ. V shed 0 bases, J shed 3 bases, and the junction held 6 bases outside the gene matches. CDR3 region: CASSLGAGAKTDTQYF. The CDR3, as DNA: TGCGCCAGCAGCTTGGGAGCGGGGGCCAAAACAGATACGCAGTATTTT.

The chain joins TRBV28 to TRBJ2-5; D call uncertain. The germline CDR1 and CDR2 sequences are MDHEN and SYDVKM. The V and J ends lost 2 bases and 2 bases respectively, with 12 bases between them. The CDR3 has 15 residues. The CDR3 spells CASSLGGKLQETQYF. The CDR3, as DNA: TGTGCCAGCAGTTTAGGCGGAAAGCTACAAGAGACCCAGTACTTC.

In regard to this clone: The sample contains more than one DNA sequence encoding this CDR3. The chain employs TRBV9 and TRBJ1-6, with TRBD1 as a possible D gene (6 bases). The CDR3 runs 15 residues. Germline loops: CDR1 SGDLS, CDR2 YYNGEE. The ends were cut back, 0 bases at V and 7 bases at J, with 11 bases in the middle. CDR3 coding DNA: TGTGCCAGCAGCGTAGGAGGAAGGGGGAATTCACCCCTCCACTTT. Residues: CASSVGGRGNSPLHF.

The chain joins TRBV7-9 to TRBJ1-4, with a weak D call TRBD1 (5 bases). CDR1 and CDR2 from the germline V gene are SEHNR and FQNEAQ (reference sequence). V lost 5 bases to trimming and J lost 0 bases, with 13 bases between them. CDR3 size: 16 residues. CDR3 bases: TGTGCCAGCAGCCACCCAGGGACTTCAACTAATGAAAAACTGTTTTTT. This encodes CASSHPGTSTNEKLFF.

The chain combines TRBV2 with TRBJ2-3; 8 bases line up with TRBD2. J lost 2 bases, V lost 6 bases, and 7 bases had no gene match. The CDR3 totals 15 residues. Germline V gives CDR1 SNHLY, CDR2 FYNNEI. CDR3 residues: CASRSEREPTDTQYF. CDR3 nucleotides: TGTGCCAGCAGGAGCGAGCGGGAGCCCACAGATACGCAGTATTTT.

The chain uses TRBV6-5 and TRBJ1-2; 7 bases are shared with TRBD1. Germline values: CDR1 MNHEY, CDR2 SVGAGI. The CDR3 is made up of 13 amino acids. V gave up 6 bases and J gave up 4 bases; unmatched junction bases: 5. In nucleotides, the CDR3 is TGTGCCAGCAGAACGGGACAGATCTATGGCTACACCTTC. Its protein is CASRTGQIYGYTF.

The chain links TRBV7-8 to TRBJ2-2; TRBD2 matches 9 bases. This CDR3 is 19 amino acids long. Germline CDR1 and CDR2: SGHVS and FQNEAQ. After removal of 4 bases from V and 5 bases from J, the junction contained 17 bases not matched to a gene. The CDR3 bases are TGTGCCAGCAGCTCCGCAAGGCTAGCGGGACTGTCAAGGACCGGGGAGCTGTTTTTT. It translates to CASSSARLAGLSRTGELFF.